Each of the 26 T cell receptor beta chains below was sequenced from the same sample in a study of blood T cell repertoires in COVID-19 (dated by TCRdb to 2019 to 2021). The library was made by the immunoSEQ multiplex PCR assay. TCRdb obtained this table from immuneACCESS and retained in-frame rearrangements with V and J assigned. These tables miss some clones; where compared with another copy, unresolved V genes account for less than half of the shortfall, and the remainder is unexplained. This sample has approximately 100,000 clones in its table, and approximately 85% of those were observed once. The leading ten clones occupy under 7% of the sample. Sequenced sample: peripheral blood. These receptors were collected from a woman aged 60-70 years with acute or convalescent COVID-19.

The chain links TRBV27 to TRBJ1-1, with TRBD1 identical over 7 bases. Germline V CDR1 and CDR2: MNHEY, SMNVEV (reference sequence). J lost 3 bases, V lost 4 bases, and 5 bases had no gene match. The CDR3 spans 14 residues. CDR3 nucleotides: TGTGCCAGCAGTTCGGACAGGAGGCACACTGAAGCTTTCTTT. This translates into CASSSDRRHTEAFF.

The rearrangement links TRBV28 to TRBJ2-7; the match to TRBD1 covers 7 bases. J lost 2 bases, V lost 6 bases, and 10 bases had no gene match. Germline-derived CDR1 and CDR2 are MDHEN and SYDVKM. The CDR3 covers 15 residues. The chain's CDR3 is CASSRTGDPPYEQYV. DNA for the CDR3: TGTGCCAGCAGCAGGACAGGCGACCCCCCCTACGAGCAGTACGTC.

The CDR3 is CARERAGGGEQYV. The CDR3 DNA reads as TGTGCCAGGGAGAGAGCGGGAGGGGGCGAGCAGTACGTC. This rearrangement joins TRBV7-3 to TRBJ2-7, with 10 bases matching TRBD2. V shed 9 bases and J 6 bases; nucleotides not matched to a gene: 8. Germline V CDR1 and CDR2: SGHTA, FQGTGA. The CDR3 extends over 13 amino acids.

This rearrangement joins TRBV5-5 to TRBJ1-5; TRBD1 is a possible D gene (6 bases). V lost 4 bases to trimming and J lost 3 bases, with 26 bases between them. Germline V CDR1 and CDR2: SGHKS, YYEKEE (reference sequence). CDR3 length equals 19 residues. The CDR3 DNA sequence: TGTGCCAGCAGCCCGGTGAACGAACAGGGCCATTTCTACAATCAGCCCCAGCATTTT. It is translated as CASSPVNEQGHFYNQPQHF.

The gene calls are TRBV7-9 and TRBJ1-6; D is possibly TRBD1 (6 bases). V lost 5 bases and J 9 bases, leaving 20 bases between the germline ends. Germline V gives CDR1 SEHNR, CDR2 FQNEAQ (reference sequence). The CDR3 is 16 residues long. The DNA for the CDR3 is TGTGCCAGCAGCCCCGAGGGGGGGACCCTTACTTCACCCCTCCACTTT. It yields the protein CASSPEGGTLTSPLHF.

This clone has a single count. The CDR3: CASSLQGANYNEQFF. CDR3 DNA: TGTGCCAGCAGTTTACAGGGGGCGAACTACAATGAGCAGTTCTTC. This chain joins TRBV28 and TRBJ2-1, with 8 bases identical to TRBD1. The CDR3 totals 15 residues. CDR1 and CDR2 (germline): MDHEN, SYDVKM. Trimming cost V 2 bases and J 3 bases; bases outside gene matches: 3.

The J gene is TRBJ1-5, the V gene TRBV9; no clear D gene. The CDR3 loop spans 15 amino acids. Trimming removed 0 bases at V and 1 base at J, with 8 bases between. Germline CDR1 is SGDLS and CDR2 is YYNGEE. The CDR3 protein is CASSVEGASNQPQHF. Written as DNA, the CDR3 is TGTGCCAGCAGCGTAGAGGGAGCGAGCAATCAGCCCCAGCATTTT.

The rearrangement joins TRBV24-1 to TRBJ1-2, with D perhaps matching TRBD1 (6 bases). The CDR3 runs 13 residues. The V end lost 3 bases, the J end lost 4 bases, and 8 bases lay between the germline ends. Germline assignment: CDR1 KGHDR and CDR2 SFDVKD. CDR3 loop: CATSDTGSYGYTF. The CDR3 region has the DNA TGTGCCACCAGTGATACAGGGTCCTATGGCTACACCTTC.

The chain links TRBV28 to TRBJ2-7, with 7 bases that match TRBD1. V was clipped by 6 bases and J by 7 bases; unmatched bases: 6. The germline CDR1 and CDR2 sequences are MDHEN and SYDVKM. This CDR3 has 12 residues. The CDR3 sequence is CASRVRGSEQYF. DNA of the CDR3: TGTGCCAGCAGGGTCAGGGGGTCTGAGCAGTACTTC.

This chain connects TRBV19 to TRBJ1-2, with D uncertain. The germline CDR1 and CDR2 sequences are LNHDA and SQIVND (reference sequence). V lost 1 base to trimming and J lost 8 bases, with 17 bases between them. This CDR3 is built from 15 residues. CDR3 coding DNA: TGTGCCAGTAGTATAGCGGCGGCACCCTTTGAGGGCTACACCTTC. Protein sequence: CASSIAAAPFEGYTF. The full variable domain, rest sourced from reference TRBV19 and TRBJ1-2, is DGGITQSPKYLFRKEGQNVTLSCEQNLNHDAMYWYRQDPGQGLRLIYYSQIVNDFQKGDIAEGYSVSREKKESFPLTVTSAQKNPTAFYLCASSIAAAPFEGYTFGSGTRLTVV.

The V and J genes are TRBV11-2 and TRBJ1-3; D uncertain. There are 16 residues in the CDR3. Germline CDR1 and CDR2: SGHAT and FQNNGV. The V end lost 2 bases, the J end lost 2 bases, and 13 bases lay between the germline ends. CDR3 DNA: TGTGCCAGCAGCTTAACTGGAGGACCGCCTGGAAACACCATATATTTT. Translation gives CASSLTGGPPGNTIYF.

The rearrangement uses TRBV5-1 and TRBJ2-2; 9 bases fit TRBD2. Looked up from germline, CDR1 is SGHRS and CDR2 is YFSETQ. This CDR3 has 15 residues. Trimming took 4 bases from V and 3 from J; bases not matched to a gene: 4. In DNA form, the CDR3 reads TGCGCCAGCAGCCGACTAGCGGAGCACACCGGGGAGCTGTTTTTT. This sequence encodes CASSRLAEHTGELFF.

CDR3 coding DNA: TGTGCCAGCAGCCAGGGATATTACGAGCAGTACTTC. Its translation: CASSQGYYEQYF. The chain carries TRBV11-2 and TRBJ2-7; TRBD1 is a possible D gene (5 bases). Trimming pared 5 bases from V and 4 bases from J, leaving 9 bases between. The germline gives CDR1 SGHAT, CDR2 FQNNGV. The CDR3 is made up of 12 amino acids.

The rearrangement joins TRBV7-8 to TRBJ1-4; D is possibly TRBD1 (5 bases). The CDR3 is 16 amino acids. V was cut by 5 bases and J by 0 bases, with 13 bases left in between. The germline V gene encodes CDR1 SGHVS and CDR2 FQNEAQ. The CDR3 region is CASSAGRITTNEKLFF. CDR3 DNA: TGTGCCAGCAGCGCGGGGCGGATTACAACTAATGAAAAACTGTTTTTT. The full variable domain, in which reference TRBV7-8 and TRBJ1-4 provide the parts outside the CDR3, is GAGVSQSPRYKVAKRGQDVALRCDPISGHVSLFWYQQALGQGPEFLTYFQNEAQLDKSGLPSDRFFAERPEGSVSTLKIQRTQQEDSAVYLCASSAGRITTNEKLFFGSGTQLSVL.

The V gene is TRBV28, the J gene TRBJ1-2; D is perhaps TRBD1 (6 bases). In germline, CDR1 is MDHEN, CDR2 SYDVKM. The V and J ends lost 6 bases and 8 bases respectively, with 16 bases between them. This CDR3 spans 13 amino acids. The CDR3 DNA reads TGTGCCAGCAGACCTACAGGGAGCGGAGGCTACACCTTC. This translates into CASRPTGSGGYTF.

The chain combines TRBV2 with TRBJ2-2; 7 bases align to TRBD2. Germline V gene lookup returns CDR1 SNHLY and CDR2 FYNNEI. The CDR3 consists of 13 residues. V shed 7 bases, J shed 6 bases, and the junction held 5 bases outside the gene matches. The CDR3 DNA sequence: TGTGCCAGCAACGGGAGGTTCTCCGGGGAGCTGTTTTTT. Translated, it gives CASNGRFSGELFF.

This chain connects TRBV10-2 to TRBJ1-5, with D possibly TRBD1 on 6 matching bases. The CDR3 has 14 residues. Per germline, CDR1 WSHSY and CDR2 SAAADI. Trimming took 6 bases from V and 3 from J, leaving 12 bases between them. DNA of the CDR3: TGCGCCAGCAGAAGACAGGAAACCAATCAGCCCCAGCATTTT. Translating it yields CASRRQETNQPQHF.

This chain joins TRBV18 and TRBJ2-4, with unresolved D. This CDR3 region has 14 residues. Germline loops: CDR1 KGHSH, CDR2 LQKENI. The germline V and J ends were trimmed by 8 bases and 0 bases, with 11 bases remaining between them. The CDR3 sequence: CASTETEAKNIQYF. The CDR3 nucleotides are TGTGCCAGCACAGAGACGGAAGCCAAAAACATTCAGTACTTC.

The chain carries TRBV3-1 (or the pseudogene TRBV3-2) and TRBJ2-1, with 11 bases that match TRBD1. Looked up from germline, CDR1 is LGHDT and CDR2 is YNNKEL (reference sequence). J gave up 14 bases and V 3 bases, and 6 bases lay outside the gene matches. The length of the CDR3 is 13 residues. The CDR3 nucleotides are TGTGCCAGCAGCCATTCGGCGGGACAGGGGGAGTTCTTC. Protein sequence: CASSHSAGQGEFF.

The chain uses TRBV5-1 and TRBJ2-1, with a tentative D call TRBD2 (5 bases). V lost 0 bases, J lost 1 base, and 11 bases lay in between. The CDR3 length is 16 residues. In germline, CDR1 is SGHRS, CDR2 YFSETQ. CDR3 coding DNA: TGCGCCAGCAGCTTGGATCTAGGAGGTTCCTACAATGAGCAGTTCTTC. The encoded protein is CASSLDLGGSYNEQFF. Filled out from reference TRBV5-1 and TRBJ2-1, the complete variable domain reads KAGVTQTPRYLIKTRGQQVTLSCSPISGHRSVSWYQQTPGQGLQFLFEYFSETQRNKGNFPGRFSGRQFSNSRSEMNVSTLELGDSALYLCASSLDLGGSYNEQFFGPGTRLTVL.

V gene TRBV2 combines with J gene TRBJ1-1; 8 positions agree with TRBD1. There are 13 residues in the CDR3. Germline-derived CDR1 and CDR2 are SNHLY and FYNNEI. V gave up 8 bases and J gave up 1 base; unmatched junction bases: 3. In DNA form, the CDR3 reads TGTGCCAGCGGACAGGGATCGAACACTGAAGCTTTCTTT. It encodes CASGQGSNTEAFF.

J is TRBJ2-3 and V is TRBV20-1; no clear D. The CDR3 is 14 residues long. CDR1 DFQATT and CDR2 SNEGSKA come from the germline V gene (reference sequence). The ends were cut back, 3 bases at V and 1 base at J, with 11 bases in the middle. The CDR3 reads CSASLPGRTDTQYF. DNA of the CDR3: TGCAGTGCTAGTCTTCCAGGTCGCACAGATACGCAGTATTTT.

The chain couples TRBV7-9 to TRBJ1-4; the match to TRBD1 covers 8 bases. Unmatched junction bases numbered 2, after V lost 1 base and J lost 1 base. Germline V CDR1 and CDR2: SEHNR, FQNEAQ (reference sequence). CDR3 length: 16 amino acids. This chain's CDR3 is CASSLDRGGTNEKLFF. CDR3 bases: TGTGCCAGCAGCTTAGACAGGGGGGGAACTAATGAAAAACTGTTTTTT.

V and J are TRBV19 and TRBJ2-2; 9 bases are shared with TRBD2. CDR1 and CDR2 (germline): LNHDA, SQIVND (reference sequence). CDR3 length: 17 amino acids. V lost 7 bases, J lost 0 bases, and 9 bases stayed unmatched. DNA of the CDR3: TGTGCCAGTACCGAGACTAGCGGCCTAGCGAACACCGGGGAGCTGTTTTTT. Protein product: CASTETSGLANTGELFF.

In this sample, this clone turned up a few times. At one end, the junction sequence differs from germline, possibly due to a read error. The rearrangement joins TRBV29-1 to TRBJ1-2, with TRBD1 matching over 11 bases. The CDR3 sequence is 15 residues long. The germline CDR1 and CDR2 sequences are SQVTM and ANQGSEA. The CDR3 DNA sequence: TGCAGCGTGGAAGGACAGGGGGCGCTAAACTATGGCTACACCTTC. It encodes CSVEGQGALNYGYTF.

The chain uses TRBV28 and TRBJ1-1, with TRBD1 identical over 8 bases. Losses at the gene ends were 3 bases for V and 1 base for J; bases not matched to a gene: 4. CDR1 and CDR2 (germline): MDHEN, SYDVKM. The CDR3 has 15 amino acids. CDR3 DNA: TGTGCCAGCAGTTTGGTGGGACAGGCGAACACTGAAGCTTTCTTT. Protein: CASSLVGQANTEAFF.